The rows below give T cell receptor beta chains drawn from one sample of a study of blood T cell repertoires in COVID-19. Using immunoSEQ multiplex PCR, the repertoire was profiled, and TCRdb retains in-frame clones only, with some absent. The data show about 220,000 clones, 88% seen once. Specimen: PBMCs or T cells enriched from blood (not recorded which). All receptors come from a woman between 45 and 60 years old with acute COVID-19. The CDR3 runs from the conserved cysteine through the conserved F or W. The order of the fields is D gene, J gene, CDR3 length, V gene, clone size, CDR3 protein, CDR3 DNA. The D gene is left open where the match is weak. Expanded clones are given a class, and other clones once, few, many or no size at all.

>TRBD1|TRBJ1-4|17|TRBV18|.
CASSPPGIRGTGEKLFF
TGTGCCAGCTCACCACCCGGGATAAGGGGGACAGGGGAAAAACTGTTTTTT
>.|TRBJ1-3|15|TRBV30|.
CAWSEGYLSGNTIYF
TGTGCCTGGAGTGAGGGGTACCTCTCTGGAAACACCATATATTTT
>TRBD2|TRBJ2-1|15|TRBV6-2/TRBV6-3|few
CASSYLAGVNYEQFF
TGTGCCAGCAGTTACCTAGCGGGAGTTAACTATGAGCAGTTCTTC
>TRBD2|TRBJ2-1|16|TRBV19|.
CASSRQGLGSYNEQFF
TGTGCCAGTAGTCGACAAGGACTAGGATCATACAATGAGCAGTTCTTC
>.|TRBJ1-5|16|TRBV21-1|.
CASSPRTAQSNQPQHF
TGTGCCAGCAGCCCACGGACAGCACAAAGCAATCAGCCCCAGCATTTT
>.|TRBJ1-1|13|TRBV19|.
CASLGGYGTEAFF
TGTGCCAGTCTAGGGGGTTATGGCACTGAAGCTTTCTTT
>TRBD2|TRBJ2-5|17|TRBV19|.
CASSIFHGLAGSETQYF
TGTGCCAGTAGTATATTTCATGGACTAGCGGGGAGCGAGACCCAGTACTTC
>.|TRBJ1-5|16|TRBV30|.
CAWSVRGEGSYQPQHF
TGTGCCTGGAGTGTTAGGGGGGAGGGTTCTTATCAGCCCCAGCATTTT
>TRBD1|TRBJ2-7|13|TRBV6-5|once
CASSSDREYEQYF
TGTGCCAGCAGCAGTGACAGGGAGTACGAGCAGTACTTC
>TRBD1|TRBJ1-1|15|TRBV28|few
CASSLFSGGNTEAFF
TGTGCCAGCAGTTTGTTTTCAGGGGGGAACACTGAAGCTTTCTTT
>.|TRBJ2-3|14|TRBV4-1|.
CASSQDGGWDTQYF
TGCGCCAGCAGCCAAGATGGGGGCTGGGATACGCAGTATTTT
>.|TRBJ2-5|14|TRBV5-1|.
CASSLGNGQETQYF
TGCGCCAGCAGCTTGGGTAACGGCCAAGAGACCCAGTACTTC
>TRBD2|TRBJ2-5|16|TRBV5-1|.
CASSLVGAGGYETQYF
TGCGCCAGCAGCTTGGTAGGGGCGGGAGGATATGAGACCCAGTACTTC
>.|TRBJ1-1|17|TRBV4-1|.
CASSQVRGASMNTEAFF
TGCGCCAGCAGCCAAGTTCGGGGGGCTTCGATGAACACTGAAGCTTTCTTT
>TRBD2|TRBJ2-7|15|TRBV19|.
CASSISPSGNYEQYF
TGTGCCAGTAGTATCTCGCCTAGCGGGAACTACGAGCAGTACTTC
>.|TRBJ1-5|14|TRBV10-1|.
CASSDQGNNQPQHF
TGCGCCAGCAGTGACCAGGGAAACAATCAGCCCCAGCATTTT
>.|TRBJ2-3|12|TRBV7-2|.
CASSFPPDTQYF
TGTGCCAGCAGCTTCCCCCCGGATACGCAGTATTTT
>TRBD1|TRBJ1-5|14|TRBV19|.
CASSRTGPDEPQHF
TGTGCCAGTAGTAGGACAGGGCCCGATGAGCCCCAGCATTTT
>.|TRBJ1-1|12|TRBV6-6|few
CASSYSIVEAFF
TGTGCCAGCAGTTACTCAATAGTTGAAGCTTTCTTT
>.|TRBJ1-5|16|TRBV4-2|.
CASSQETDMFFQPQHF
TGTGCCAGCAGCCAAGAAACGGACATGTTCTTTCAGCCCCAGCATTTT
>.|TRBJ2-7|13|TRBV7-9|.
CASSLESRVEQYF
TGTGCCAGCAGCTTAGAGAGCAGGGTCGAGCAGTACTTC
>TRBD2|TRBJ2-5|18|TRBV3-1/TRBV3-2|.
CASSSGTSGRAYLETQYF
TGTGCCAGCAGCTCCGGGACTAGCGGGAGGGCCTACTTAGAGACCCAGTACTTC
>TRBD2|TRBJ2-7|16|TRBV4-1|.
CASSQEGLAGSREQYF
TGCGCCAGCAGCCAAGAGGGGCTAGCGGGTTCCCGCGAGCAGTACTTC
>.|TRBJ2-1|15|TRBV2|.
CASSEYRNSYNEQFF
TGTGCCAGCAGTGAATACAGAAACTCCTACAATGAGCAGTTCTTC
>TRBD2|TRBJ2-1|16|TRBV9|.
CASSVLLAGSGSEQFF
TGTGCCAGCAGCGTCCTACTAGCGGGAAGTGGGAGTGAGCAGTTCTTC
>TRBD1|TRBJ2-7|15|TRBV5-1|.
CASSRGGPYSYEQYF
TGCGCCAGCAGCCGAGGGGGCCCATACTCCTACGAGCAGTACTTC
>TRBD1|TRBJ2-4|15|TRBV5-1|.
CASRVGQGAKNIQYF
TGCGCCAGCAGAGTAGGACAGGGAGCCAAAAACATTCAGTACTTC